Listed below are T cell receptor beta chains from one sample, sequenced in a study of T cells in localized non-small cell lung cancer. Using immunoSEQ multiplex PCR, the repertoire was profiled, and TCRdb retains in-frame clones only, with some absent. The sample lists tens of thousands of clones, more than 80% occurring once. The sample was peripheral blood, taken before any cancer treatment. Source of these receptors: a male donor older than 55 with stage III squamous cell lung carcinoma. The CDR3 runs from the conserved cysteine through the conserved F or W.

V	J	CDR3
TRBV5-1	TRBJ2-1	CASSFSGSYNEQFF
TRBV19	TRBJ1-2	CASSTKANRKTYGYTF
TRBV30	TRBJ2-3	CAWSHNRGGDTQYF
TRBV6-4	TRBJ2-5	CARIRLTQYF
TRBV7-9	TRBJ1-2	CASTSWDRHYGYTF
TRBV19	TRBJ1-1	CASSIGRTNTEAFF
TRBV5-1	TRBJ1-1	CASSPRDSRLNTEAFF
TRBV5-4	TRBJ2-1	CASHGQGPWNEQFF
TRBV6-1	TRBJ1-1	CASSDRRLMNTEAFF
TRBV5-6	TRBJ2-7	CASTKLRVSAYEQYF
TRBV6-1	TRBJ2-4	CASSEVSGLGKNIQYF
TRBV14	TRBJ1-1	CASSPVRGATEAFF
TRBV30	TRBJ1-2	CAWSVRGASNYGYTF
TRBV5-1	TRBJ2-5	CASSLLGGYQETQYF
TRBV28	TRBJ1-1	CASSFRGKTEAFF
TRBV5-5	TRBJ1-3	CASSPSSSGNTIYF
TRBV30	TRBJ1-5	CAWSGGWDYSNQPQHF
TRBV4-2	TRBJ1-1	CASSPGQGGLVRSEAFF
TRBV10-3	TRBJ2-3	CAIRPDGGTDTQYF
TRBV5-6	TRBJ1-2	CASSSDTSYGYTF
TRBV7-2	TRBJ1-3	CASSPRDRALGNTIYF
TRBV5-6	TRBJ1-2	CASNSPEQGNYGYTF
TRBV4-3	TRBJ2-2	CASSQGAGAGELFF
TRBV5-4	TRBJ2-5	CASSPSLGREGETQYF